The source of this T cell receptor beta chain is a study of beta chain features in type 1 diabetes. The CDR3 sequence is 16 residues long. CDR1 SGHTA and CDR2 FQGNSA come from the germline V gene. Trimming at V came to 2 bases and at J to 7 bases, leaving 8 bases not matched to a gene. This clone was seen only a few times. Its antigen is unknown. It was one heparinised blood draw, averaging around 120 mL, that each donor gave. Of the isolated RNA, all was reverse transcribed, and so the sequenced material was expressed TCRB transcripts. Assay: immunoSEQ multiplex PCR; the TCRdb copy retains only in-frame clones and omits some. This table holds some 150,000 clones, 8.5% to 12% found once. The study's findings and limits: Among patients, naive, central memory and Treg TCRB repertoires appeared more similar than among healthy donors. PCR might favor shorter templates, but any such skew would affect patients and controls equally. A moderate, significant TCRB CDR3 shortening appeared in type 1 diabetes across four CD4+ subsets.

The chain is built from TRBV7-2 and TRBJ2-1, with 10 bases matching TRBD2. The sequence derives from a man aged 18 to 30 in good health. The sample consisted of naive CD4+ T cells from blood. CDR3 in DNA: TGTGCCAGCAGCTTAATTCCAGCGGGGGGGCCTAATGAGCAGTTCTTC. Its translation: CASSLIPAGGPNEQFF.